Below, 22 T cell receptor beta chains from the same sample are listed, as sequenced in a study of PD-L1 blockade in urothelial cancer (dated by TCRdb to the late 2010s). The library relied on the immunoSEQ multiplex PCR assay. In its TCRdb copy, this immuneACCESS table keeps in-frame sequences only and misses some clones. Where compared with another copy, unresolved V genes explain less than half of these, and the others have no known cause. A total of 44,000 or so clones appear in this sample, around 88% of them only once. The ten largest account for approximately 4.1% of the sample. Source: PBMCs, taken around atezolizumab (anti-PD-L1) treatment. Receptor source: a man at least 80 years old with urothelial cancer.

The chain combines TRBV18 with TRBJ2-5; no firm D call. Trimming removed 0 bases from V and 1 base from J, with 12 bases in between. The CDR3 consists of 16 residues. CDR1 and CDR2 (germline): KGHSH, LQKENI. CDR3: CASSPPTAVSQETQYF. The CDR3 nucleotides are TGTGCCAGCTCACCACCGACGGCGGTGAGCCAAGAGACCCAGTACTTC.

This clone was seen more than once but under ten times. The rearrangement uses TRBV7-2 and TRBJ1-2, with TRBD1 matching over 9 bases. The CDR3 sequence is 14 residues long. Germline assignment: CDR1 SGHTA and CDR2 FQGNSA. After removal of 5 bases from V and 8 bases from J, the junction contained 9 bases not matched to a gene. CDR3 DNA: TGTGCCAGCAGCGGTAGCGGGACAGGGATAGGCTACACCTTC. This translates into CASSGSGTGIGYTF.

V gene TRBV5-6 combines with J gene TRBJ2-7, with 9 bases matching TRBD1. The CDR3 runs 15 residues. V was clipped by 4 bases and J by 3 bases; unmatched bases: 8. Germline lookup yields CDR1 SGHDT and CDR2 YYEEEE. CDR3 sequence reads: CASSPGQGIVYEQYF. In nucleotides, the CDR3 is TGTGCCAGCAGCCCAGGACAGGGGATTGTCTACGAGCAGTACTTC.

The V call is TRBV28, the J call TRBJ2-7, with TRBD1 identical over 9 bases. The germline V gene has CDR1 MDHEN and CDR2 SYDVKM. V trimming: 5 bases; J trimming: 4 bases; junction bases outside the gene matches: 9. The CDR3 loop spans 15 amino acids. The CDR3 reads CASSPRQGGLYEQYF. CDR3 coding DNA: TGTGCCAGCAGTCCGCGACAGGGGGGATTATACGAGCAGTACTTC. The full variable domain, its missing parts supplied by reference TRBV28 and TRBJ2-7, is DVKVTQSSRYLVKRTGEKVFLECVQDMDHENMFWYRQDPGLGLRLIYFSYDVKMKEKGDIPEGYSVSREKKERFSLILESASTNQTSMYLCASSPRQGGLYEQYFGPGTRLTVT.

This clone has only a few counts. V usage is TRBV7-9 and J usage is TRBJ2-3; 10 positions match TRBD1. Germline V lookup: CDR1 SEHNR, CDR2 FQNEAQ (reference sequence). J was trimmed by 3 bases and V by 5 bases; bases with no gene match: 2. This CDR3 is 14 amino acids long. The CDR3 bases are TGTGCCAGCAGCGCGGGACAGGGGACAGATACGCAGTATTTT. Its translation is CASSAGQGTDTQYF.

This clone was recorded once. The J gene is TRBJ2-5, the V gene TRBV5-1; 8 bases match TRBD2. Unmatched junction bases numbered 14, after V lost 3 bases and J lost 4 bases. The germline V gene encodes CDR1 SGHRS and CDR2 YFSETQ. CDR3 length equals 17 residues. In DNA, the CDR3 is TGCGCCAGCAGCTCTGGAGAACGAGCGGGAGCCCCAGAGACCCAGTACTTC. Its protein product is CASSSGERAGAPETQYF.

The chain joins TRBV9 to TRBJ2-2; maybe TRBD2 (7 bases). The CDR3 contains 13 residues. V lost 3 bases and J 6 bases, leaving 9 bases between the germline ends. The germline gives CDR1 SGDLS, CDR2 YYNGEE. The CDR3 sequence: CASSAGGPGELFF. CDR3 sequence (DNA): TGTGCCAGCAGCGCGGGGGGCCCCGGGGAGCTGTTTTTT.

This chain's CDR3 is CASRRLAGVHDEQYF. CDR3 sequence (DNA): TGTGCCAGCAGGAGACTAGCGGGAGTACACGACGAGCAGTACTTC. The rearrangement uses TRBV5-8 and TRBJ2-7; TRBD2 matches 12 bases. This CDR3 is built from 15 residues. Germline-derived CDR1 and CDR2 are SGHTS and YDEGEE. Trimming at V came to 5 bases and at J to 5 bases, leaving 8 bases not matched to a gene.

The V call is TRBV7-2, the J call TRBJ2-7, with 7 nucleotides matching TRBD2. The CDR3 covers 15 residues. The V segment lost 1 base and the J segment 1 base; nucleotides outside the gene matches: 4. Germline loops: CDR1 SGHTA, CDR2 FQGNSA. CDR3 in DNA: TGTGCCAGCAGCTTAGGCCCGCGGGAGTCCTACGAGCAGTACTTC. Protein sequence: CASSLGPRESYEQYF.

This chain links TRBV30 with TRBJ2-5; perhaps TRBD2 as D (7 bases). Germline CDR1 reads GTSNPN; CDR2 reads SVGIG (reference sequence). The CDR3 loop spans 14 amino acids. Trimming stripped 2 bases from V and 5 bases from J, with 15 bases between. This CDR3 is CAWSRPGGGETQYF. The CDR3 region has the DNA TGTGCCTGGAGTCGCCCGGGGGGCGGGGAGACCCAGTACTTC.

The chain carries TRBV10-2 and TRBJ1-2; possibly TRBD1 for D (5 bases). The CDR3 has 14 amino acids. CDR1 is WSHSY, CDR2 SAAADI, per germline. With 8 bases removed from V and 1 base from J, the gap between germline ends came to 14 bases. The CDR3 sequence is CASGGRGVNYGYTF. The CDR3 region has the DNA TGCGCCAGCGGGGGGAGGGGAGTTAACTATGGCTACACCTTC.

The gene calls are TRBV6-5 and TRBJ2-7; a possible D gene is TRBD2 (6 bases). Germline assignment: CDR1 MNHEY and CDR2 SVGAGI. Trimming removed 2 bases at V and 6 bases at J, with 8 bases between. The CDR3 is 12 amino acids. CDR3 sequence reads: CASSYLGGEQYF. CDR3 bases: TGTGCCAGCAGTTACCTGGGAGGCGAGCAGTACTTC.

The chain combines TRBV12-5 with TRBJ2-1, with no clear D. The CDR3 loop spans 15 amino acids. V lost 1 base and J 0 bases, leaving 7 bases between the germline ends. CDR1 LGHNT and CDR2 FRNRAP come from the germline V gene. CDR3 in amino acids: CASGLGQVSYNEQFF. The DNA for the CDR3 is TGTGCTAGTGGTTTGGGGCAGGTCTCCTACAATGAGCAGTTCTTC.

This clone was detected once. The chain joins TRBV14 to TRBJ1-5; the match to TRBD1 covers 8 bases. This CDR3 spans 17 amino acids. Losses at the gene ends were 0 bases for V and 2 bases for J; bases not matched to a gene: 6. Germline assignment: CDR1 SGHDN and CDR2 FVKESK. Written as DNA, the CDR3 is TGTGCCAGCAGCCAAGAGCCAGGGGGCCGCGGCAATCAGCCCCAGCATTTT. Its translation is CASSQEPGGRGNQPQHF.

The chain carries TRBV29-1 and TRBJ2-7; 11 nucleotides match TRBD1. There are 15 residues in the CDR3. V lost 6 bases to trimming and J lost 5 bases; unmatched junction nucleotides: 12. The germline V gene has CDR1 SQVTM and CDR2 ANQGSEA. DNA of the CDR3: TGCAGCGTAACCGCCCCGGGACAGGGGGTGGACGAGCAGTACTTC. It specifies CSVTAPGQGVDEQYF.

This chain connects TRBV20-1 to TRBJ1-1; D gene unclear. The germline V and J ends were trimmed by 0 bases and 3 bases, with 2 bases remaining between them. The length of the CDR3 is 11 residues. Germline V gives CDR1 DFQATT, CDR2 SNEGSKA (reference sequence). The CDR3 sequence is CSARDDTEAFF. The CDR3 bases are TGCAGTGCTAGAGACGACACTGAAGCTTTCTTT.

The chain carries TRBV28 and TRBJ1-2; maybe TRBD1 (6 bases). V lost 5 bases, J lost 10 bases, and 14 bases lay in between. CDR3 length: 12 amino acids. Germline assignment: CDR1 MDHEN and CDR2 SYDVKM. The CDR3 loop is CASSDYRESYTF. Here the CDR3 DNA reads TGTGCCAGCAGTGACTACAGGGAATCCTACACCTTC.

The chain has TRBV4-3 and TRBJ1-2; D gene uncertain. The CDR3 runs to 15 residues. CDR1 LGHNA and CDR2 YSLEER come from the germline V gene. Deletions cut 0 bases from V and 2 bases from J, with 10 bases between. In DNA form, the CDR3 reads TGCGCCAGCAGCCAAGAGTTCCTTATGAACTATGGCTACACCTTC. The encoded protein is CASSQEFLMNYGYTF.

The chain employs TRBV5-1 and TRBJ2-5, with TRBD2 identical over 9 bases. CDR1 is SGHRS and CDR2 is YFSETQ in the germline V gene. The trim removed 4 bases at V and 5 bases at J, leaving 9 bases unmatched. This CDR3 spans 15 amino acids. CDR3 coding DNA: TGCGCCAGCAGCCCGGTAGGCGCGGGAGGGGAGACCCAGTACTTC. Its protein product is CASSPVGAGGETQYF.

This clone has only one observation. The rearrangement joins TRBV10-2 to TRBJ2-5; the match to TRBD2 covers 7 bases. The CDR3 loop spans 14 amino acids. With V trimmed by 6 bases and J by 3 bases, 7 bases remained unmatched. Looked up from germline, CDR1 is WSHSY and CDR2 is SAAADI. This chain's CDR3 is CASSSGTTKETQYF. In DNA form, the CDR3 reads TGCGCCAGCAGCTCCGGGACTACCAAAGAGACCCAGTACTTC.

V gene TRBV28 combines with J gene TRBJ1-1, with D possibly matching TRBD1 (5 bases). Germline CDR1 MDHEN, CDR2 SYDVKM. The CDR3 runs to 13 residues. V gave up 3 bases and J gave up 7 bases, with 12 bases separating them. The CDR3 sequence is CASSFPPQGEAFF. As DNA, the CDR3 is TGTGCCAGCAGTTTTCCCCCCCAGGGTGAAGCTTTCTTT.

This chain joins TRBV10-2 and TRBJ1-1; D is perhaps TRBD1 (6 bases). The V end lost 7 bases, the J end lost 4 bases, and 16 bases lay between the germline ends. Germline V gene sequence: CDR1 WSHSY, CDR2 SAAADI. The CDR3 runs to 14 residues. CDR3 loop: CASMGRGGFTEAFF. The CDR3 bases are TGCGCCAGCATGGGGAGGGGGGGTTTCACTGAAGCTTTCTTT.